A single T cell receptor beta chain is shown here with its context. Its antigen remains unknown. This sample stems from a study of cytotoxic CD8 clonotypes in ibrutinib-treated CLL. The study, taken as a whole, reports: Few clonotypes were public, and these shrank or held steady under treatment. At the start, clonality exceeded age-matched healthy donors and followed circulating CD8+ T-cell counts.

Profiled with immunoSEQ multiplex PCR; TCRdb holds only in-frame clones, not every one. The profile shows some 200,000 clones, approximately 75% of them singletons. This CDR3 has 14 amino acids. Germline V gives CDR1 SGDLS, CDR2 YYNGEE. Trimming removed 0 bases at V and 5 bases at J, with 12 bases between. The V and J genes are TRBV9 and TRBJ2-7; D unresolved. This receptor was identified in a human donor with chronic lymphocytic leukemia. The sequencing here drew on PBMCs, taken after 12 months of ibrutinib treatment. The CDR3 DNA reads TGTGCCAGCAGCGTAGGCTGGGTTGGGAACGAGCAGTACTTC. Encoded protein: CASSVGWVGNEQYF.